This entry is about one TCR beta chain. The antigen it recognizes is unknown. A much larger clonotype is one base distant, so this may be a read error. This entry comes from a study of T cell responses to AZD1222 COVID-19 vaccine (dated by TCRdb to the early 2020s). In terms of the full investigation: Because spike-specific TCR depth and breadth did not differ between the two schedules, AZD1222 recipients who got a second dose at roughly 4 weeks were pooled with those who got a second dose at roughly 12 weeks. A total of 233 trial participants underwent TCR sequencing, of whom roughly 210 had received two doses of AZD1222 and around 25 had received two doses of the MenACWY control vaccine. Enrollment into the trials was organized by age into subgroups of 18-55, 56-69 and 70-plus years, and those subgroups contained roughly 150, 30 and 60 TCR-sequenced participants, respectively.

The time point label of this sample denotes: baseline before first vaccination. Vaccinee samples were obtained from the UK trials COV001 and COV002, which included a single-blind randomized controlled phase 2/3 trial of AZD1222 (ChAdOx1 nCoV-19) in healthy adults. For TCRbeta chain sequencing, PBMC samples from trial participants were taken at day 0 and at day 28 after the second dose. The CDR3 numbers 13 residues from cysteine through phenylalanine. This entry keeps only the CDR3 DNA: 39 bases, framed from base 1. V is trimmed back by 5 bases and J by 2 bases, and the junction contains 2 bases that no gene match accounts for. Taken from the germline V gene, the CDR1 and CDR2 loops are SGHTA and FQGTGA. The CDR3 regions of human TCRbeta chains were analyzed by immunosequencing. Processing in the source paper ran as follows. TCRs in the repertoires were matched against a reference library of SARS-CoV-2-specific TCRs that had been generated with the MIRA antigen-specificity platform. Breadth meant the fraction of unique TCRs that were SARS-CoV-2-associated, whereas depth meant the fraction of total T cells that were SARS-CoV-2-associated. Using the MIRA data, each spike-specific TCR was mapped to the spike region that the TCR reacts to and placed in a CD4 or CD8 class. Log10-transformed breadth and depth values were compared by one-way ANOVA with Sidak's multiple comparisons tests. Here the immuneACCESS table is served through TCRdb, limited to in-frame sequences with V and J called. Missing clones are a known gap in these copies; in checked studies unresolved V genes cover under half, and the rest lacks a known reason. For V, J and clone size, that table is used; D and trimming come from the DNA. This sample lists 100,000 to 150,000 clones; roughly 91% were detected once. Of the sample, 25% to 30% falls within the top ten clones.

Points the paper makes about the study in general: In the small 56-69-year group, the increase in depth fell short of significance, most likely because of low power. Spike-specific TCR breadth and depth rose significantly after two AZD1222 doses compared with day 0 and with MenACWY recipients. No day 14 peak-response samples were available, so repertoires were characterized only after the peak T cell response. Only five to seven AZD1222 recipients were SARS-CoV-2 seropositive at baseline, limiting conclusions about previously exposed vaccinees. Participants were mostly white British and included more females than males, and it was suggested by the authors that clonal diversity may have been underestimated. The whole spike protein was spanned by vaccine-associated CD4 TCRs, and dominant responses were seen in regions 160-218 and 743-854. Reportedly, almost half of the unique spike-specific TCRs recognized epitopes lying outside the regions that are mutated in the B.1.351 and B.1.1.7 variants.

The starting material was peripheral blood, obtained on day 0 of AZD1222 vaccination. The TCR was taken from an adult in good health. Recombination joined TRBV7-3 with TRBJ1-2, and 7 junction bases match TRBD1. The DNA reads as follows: TGTGCCAGCAGCCCGGGACAGAACTATGGCTACACCTTC. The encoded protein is CASSPGQNYGYTF. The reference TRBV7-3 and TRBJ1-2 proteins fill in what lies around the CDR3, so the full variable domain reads GAGVSQTPSNKVTEKGKYVELRCDPISGHTALYWYRQSLGQGPEFLIYFQGTGAADDSGLPNDRFFAVRPEGSVSTLKIQRTERGDSAVYLCASSPGQNYGYTFGSGTRLTVV.